This T cell receptor beta chain derives from a study of T cell responses to AZD1222 COVID-19 vaccine. Produced via immunoSEQ multiplex PCR; TCRdb's table is partial and in-frame only. This table has 100,000 to 150,000 clones, 91% appearing once. The germline V gene encodes CDR1 LNHNV and CDR2 YYDKDF (reference sequence). This CDR3 contains 16 residues. V shed 1 base, J shed 0 bases, and the junction held 3 bases outside the gene matches. Pooling was applied to second doses at about 4 or about 12 weeks. The TCR originated in an adult who received the AZD1222 COVID-19 vaccine. The V gene is TRBV15, the J gene TRBJ1-3, with TRBD1 matching over 7 bases. The starting material was peripheral blood, obtained 28 days after the second AZD1222 dose. The CDR3 DNA reads as TGTGCCACCAGCAGAGGGGGACAGACCTCTGGAAACACCATATATTTT. Protein: CATSRGGQTSGNTIYF.